This TCR beta chain was identified in a study of regulatory T cells in long-lasting Graves disease (dated by TCRdb to the early 2020s). Concerning the study at large: Newly diagnosed Graves' disease patients had taken antithyroid drugs for less than 3 months. The study was conducted in China and was registered as a clinical trial. TCR sequencing covered 13 persistent and approximately 20 newly diagnosed Graves' disease patients, some 35 samples in total. This study used TCR sequencing and RNA sequencing of peripheral blood to compare persistent Graves' disease patients against newly diagnosed Graves' disease patients. The research as a whole found: Peripheral blood alone was examined, since thyroid tissue, which constituted the primary lesion, could not be accessed. Compared with newly diagnosed patients, persistent Graves' disease patients had lower TCR Shannon entropy and fewer highly expanded clones, which suggests clonal expansion. Only the TCR beta chain was sequenced and analyzed. More public clonotypes were shared among persistent patients (2,741) than among newly diagnosed patients (roughly 1,000). Persistent disease showed preferential use of TRBV28, TRBJ1-2 and TRBJ2-5, whereas newly diagnosed disease favored TRBV20-1 and TRBJ2-1. The small sample size was acknowledged by the authors as a limitation that may reduce accuracy.

The cysteine opens and the phenylalanine closes a CDR3 of 13 amino acids. The only DNA kept is the CDR3, 39 bases in frame from the first base. V drops 7 bases and J drops 0 bases, leaving 6 bases in between. From the germline V gene, CDR1 is ENHRY and CDR2 is SYGVKD. This clonotype has a handful of counts. This clone's antigen is unknown. No clone much larger than this one lies a single base away; base qualities are absent. To prepare the library, multiplex PCR was applied. Reads for this sample came from an Illumina HiSeq 4000. TCR beta libraries were built with iRepertoire HTBI primers and Arm-PCR amplification of CDR3 regions. PCR products were gel purified before sequencing. The authors' pipeline ran thus. Gene usage analysis of CDR3 amino acid clonotypes relied on the roughly 60 TRBV and over 13 TRBJ segments identified across samples. COPE and FqMerger were used to merge the filtered high-quality paired reads into contigs. BLAST was used to align contigs to the IMGT TRBV, TRBD and TRBJ reference genes, and CDR3 was defined following IMGT. Clonotypes above 0.1% frequency were classified as highly expanded clones. Shannon entropy served as the measure of repertoire diversity, while the Gini coefficient captured V-J evenness. Public clonotypes were defined as clonotypes shared by more than one individual. TCRdb reanalyzed the raw reads on its own, using fastp at Q25 for trimming and MiXCR for clone calling, and kept in-frame beta chains. Duplicate CDR3 protein sequences are folded into a single record with the most common DNA and genes. V and J calls and clone size were set by TCRdb, not the authors. For this sample the table gives around 470,000 distinct CDR3 sequences, of which 12% to 15% were detected only once. The top ten constitute around a sixth of the sample.

Taken with the paper, the label for time point translates to: newly diagnosed GD, antithyroid drugs for less than 3 months. For both TCR sequencing and RNA sequencing, RNA was extracted from PBMCs using TRIzol. The diagnosis of Graves' disease followed American Thyroid Association guidelines. Patients for the study were recruited at an endocrinology department in Xi'an, China. From each patient, around 9 milliliters of peripheral blood was collected into an EDTA anticoagulant tube. Ficoll Paque Plus density gradient separation was used to isolate PBMCs, and no further T cell sorting was done. RNA quality was checked with an Agilent 2100 Bioanalyzer and agarose gel, and concentration with a NanoDrop 2000. Separately, the same data were catalogued under a study of T cells in Graves' hyperthyroidism and ophthalmopathy. Reported in the second study: Graves' hyperthyroidism was defined as stable when no progression to ophthalmopathy occurred over 18 months of follow-up. The hyperthyroidism patients were between 18 and 65 years old and newly diagnosed, with a disease duration of less than 2 months. The study excluded patients with uncontrolled infections, other autoimmune diseases, pregnancy or lactation. Diagnoses relied on clinical symptoms, serum thyroxine and TRAb, thyroid ultrasound and orbital computed tomography. A first-round RT-PCR of the TCR CDR3 used the HTBI primer set with the Qiagen OneStep RT-PCR kit. Blood samples also contained most of the expanded thyroid clonotypes (frequency above 0.001), which suggests that blood repertoires may reflect thyroid immune responses. A 13 V-J signature model separated ophthalmopathy from stable hyperthyroidism, with about 88% sensitivity and roughly 84% specificity in cross-validation and 80%/75% in testing. During validation, the model predicted progression to ophthalmopathy a median of about 6.5 months ahead of onset, with around 65% sensitivity and less than 85% specificity. To identify TCR V-J signatures that set the groups apart, the researchers used a discovery cohort of about a hundred patients, made up of approximately 43 with Graves' ophthalmopathy and 55 to 65 with stable Graves' hyperthyroidism. Prospective prediction of ophthalmopathy was tested in an independent validation cohort of 18 to 20 hyperthyroidism patients and some 17 patients who later progressed to ophthalmopathy. The 100 discovery patients were randomly split 7:3 into training and test sets. Thyroid tissue and blood T-cell repertoires from about six Graves' hyperthyroidism patients were also compared in the study. After blood sampling, hyperthyroidism patients were treated with methimazole at a starting dose of 30 mg daily, and ophthalmopathy patients were treated with high-dose intravenous methylprednisolone. A second multiplex PCR round built the libraries, followed by size selection and purification. Sequencing of the libraries was done on an Illumina HiSeq2000 using paired-end 100 bp reads. Raw data were processed with SOAPnuke, discarding reads with adapters, uncalled bases, mean Phred below 15, or no exact constant-primer or identifier match. COPE v1.2.5 was used to merge high-quality paired reads, and clonotypes were defined as unique nucleotide sequences. Clonotypes were aligned to IMGT TRBV, TRBD and TRBJ reference segments using MiTCR v1.1. The analysis included only V-J combinations with a frequency above 0.0001, which together covered 99% to 99.2% of the repertoires. The TCS score was defined as the ratio of F50 (clonal expansion) to E x V (chaos), calculated using BLOSUM62-based TCRdist between CDR3 peptides within each V-J. Welch's t-statistics and random forest reduced around 520 V-J features to fewer than 15, which were used in a naive Bayes classifier (R e1071). No statistical method was used to set the sample size in advance, and investigators knew the group allocation. TCR Vbeta CDR3 sequencing of 135 peripheral blood samples (approximately 44 ophthalmopathy, about 80 hyperthyroidism and roughly 17 progressor patients) is reported in the paper.

The sequences come from peripheral blood mononuclear cells (PBMCs), collected at new diagnosis, from a patient treated with antithyroid drugs. The TCR was taken from a woman aged 50 to 65 with Graves disease. Donor details come from another sample of the same person, matched by shared clones. The sequence links TRBV10-3 to TRBJ2-2; the D gene remains uncertain. The CDR3 protein: CAITEPNTGELFF. The DNA sequence follows: TGTGCCATCACGGAACCGAACACCGGGGAGCTGTTTTTT.